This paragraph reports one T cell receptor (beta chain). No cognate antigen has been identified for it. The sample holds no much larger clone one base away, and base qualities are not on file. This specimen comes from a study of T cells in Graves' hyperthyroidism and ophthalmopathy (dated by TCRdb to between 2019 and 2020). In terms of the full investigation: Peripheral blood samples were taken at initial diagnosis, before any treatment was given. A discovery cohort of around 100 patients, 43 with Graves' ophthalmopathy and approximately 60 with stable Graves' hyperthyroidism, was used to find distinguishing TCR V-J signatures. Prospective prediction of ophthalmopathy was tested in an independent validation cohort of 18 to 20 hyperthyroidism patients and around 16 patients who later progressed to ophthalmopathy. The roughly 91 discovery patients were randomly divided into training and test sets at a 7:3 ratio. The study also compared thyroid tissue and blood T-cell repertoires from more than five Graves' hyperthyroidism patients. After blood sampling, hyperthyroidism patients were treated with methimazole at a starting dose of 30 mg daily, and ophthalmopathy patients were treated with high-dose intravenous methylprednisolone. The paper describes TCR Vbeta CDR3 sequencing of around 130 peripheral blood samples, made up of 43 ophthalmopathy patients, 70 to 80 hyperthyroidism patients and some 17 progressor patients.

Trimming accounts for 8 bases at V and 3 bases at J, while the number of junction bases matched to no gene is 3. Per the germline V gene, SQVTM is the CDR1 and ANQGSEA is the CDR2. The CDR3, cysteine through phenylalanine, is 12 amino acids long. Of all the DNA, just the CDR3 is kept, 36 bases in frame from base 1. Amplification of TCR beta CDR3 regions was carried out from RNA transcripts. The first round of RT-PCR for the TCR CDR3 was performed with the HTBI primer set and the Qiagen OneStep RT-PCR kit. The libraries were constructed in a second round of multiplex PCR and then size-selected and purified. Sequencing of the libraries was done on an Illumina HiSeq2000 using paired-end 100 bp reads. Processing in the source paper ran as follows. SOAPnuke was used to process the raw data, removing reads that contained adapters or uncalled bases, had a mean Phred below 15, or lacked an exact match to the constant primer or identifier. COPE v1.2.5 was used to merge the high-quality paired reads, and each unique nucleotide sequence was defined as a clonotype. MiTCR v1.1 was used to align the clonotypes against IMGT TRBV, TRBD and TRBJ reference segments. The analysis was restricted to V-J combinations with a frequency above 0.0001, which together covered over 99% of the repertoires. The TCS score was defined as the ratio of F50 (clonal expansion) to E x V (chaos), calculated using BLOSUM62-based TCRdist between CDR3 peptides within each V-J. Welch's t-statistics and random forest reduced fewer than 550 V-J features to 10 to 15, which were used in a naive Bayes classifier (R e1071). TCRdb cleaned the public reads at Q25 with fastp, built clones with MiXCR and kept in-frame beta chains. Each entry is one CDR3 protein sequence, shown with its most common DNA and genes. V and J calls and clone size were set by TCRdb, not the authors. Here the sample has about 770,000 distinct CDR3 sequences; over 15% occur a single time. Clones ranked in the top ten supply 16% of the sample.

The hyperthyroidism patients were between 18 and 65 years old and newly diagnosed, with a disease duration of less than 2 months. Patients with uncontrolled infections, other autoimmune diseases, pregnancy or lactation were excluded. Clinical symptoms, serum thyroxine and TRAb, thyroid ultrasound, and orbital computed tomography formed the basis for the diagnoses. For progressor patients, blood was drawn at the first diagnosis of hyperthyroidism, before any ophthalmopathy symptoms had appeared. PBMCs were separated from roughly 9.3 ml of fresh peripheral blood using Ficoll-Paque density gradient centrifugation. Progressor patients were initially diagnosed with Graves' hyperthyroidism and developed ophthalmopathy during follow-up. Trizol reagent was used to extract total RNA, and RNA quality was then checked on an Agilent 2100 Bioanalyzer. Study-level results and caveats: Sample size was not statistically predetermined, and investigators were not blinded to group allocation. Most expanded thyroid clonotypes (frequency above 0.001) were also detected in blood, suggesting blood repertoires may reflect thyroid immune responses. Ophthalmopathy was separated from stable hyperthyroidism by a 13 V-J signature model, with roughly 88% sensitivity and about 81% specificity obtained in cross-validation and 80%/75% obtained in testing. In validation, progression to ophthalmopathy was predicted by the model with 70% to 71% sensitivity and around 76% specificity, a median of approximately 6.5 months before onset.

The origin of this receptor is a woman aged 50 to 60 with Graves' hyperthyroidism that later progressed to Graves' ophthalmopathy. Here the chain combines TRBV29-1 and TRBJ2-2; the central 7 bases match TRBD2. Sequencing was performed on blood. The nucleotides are TGCAGCCTCCGGGGGGACACCGGGGAGCTGTTTTTT. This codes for CSLRGDTGELFF.